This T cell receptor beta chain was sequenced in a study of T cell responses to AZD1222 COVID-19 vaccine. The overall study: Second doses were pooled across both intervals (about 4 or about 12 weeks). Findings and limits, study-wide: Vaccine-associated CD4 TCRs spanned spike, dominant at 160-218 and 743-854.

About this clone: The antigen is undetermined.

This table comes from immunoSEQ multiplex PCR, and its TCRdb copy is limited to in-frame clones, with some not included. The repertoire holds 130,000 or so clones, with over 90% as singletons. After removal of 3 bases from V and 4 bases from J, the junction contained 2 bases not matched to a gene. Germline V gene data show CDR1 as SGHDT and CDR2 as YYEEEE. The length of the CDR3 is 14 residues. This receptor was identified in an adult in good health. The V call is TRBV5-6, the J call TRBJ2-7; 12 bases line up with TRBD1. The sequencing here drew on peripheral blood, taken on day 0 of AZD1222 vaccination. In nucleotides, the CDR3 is TGTGCCAGCAGCTGGGGACAGGGGGCTTACGAGCAGTACTTC. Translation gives CASSWGQGAYEQYF.